The rows below give T cell receptor beta chains drawn from one sample of a study of cytomegalovirus exposure and HLA in healthy donors. Some clones are missing from TCRdb's copy, which holds only in-frame ones; the method was immunoSEQ multiplex PCR. The sample lists 330,000 or so clones, about nine tenths occurring once. Sequenced: PBMCs. These receptors all come from a woman aged 18-35 years in good health and CMV-seronegative. CDR3s include the opening cysteine and the closing phenylalanine or tryptophan. A D gene is named only where the DNA matches it firmly. For some rows the clone size is stated as once, few or many, or as a class when expanded; others skip it.

v_gene	d_gene	j_gene	abundance	len	CDR3aa	CDR3nt
TRBV14	.	TRBJ2-5	.	17	CASSQIGAITHQETQYF	TGTGCCAGCAGCCAAATAGGGGCTATAACTCACCAAGAGACCCAGTACTTC
TRBV29-1	.	TRBJ2-5	.	13	CSVPRGTQETQYF	TGCAGCGTCCCACGTGGGACACAAGAGACCCAGTACTTC
TRBV4-3	TRBD1	TRBJ2-6	.	16	CASSQDRGFEANVLTF	TGCGCCAGCAGCCAAGACAGGGGGTTTGAGGCCAACGTCCTGACTTTC
TRBV20-1	TRBD2	TRBJ2-7	.	11	CSARSGVEQYF	TGCAGTGCTAGAAGCGGGGTCGAGCAGTACTTC
TRBV7-2	TRBD2	TRBJ2-3	.	17	CASSFGLGREPTDTQYF	TGTGCCAGCAGCTTCGGGCTGGGGCGGGAGCCCACAGATACGCAGTATTTT
TRBV9	.	TRBJ2-3	.	17	CASSANPLFRTSDTQYF	TGTGCCAGCAGCGCCAACCCCCTTTTCAGGACATCAGATACGCAGTATTTT
TRBV7-3	.	TRBJ1-1	.	13	CASSPQQGTEAFF	TGTGCCAGCAGCCCCCAACAGGGCACTGAAGCTTTCTTT
TRBV6-5	.	TRBJ2-7	.	14	CASSSAGADYEQYF	TGTGCCAGCAGCTCCGCAGGTGCTGACTACGAGCAGTACTTC
TRBV15	TRBD1	TRBJ2-7	.	15	CATSSGMTGTYEQYF	TGTGCCACCAGCAGTGGGATGACAGGGACCTACGAGCAGTACTTC
TRBV12-5	.	TRBJ2-1	.	14	CASGLYGAYNEQFF	TGTGCTAGTGGTTTGTACGGAGCATACAATGAGCAGTTCTTC
TRBV2	.	TRBJ1-5	.	15	CASSEVSGGNQPQHF	TGTGCCAGCAGTGAGGTTTCAGGGGGCAATCAGCCCCAGCATTTT
TRBV5-6	TRBD1	TRBJ2-1	once	14	CASSHGQGVNEQFF	TGTGCCAGCAGCCACGGACAGGGAGTCAATGAGCAGTTCTTC
TRBV14	.	TRBJ1-1	once	14	CASRKLAPGSEAFF	TGTGCCAGCAGGAAATTAGCGCCTGGCAGTGAAGCTTTCTTT
TRBV4-3	.	TRBJ2-7	.	16	CASSQGLSTGSYEQYF	TGCGCCAGCAGCCAAGGGTTGTCCACCGGCTCCTACGAGCAGTACTTC
TRBV29-1	.	TRBJ1-3	.	11	CSVPIANTIYF	TGCAGCGTCCCGATCGCGAACACCATATATTTT
TRBV11-2	.	TRBJ2-7	.	15	CASSFSPGYPYEQYF	TGTGCCAGCAGCTTTTCGCCAGGGTATCCCTACGAGCAGTACTTC